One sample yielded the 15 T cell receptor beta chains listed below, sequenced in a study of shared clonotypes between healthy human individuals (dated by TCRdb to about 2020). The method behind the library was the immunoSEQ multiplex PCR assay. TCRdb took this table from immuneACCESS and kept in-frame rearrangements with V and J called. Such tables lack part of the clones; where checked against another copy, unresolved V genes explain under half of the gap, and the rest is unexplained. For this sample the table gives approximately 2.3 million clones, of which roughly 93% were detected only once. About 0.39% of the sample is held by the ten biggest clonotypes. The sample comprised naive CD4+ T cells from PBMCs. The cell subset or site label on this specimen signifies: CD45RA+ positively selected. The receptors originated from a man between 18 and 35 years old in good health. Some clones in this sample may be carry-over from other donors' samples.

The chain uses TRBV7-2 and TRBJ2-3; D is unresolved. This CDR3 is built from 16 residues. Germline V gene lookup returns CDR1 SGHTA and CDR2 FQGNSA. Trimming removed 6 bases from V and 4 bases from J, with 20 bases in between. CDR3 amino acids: CASSQGGRPNSDTQYF. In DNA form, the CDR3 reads TGTGCCAGCAGTCAAGGCGGCAGACCGAACTCAGATACGCAGTATTTT.

CDR3 in amino acids: CASSEAGGRTEAFF. CDR3 in DNA: TGTGCCAGCAGTGAAGCCGGGGGCCGGACTGAAGCTTTCTTT. The chain recombines TRBV6-1 with TRBJ1-1; D possibly corresponds to TRBD1 (6 bases). The V end lost 0 bases, the J end lost 5 bases, and 10 bases lay between the germline ends. The CDR3 sequence is 14 residues long. Germline V gives CDR1 MNHNS, CDR2 SASEGT.

The CDR3 spells CASGRGGLEETQYF. The DNA for the CDR3 is TGCGCCAGCGGACGGGGGGGCTTAGAAGAGACCCAGTACTTC. V and J are TRBV5-1 and TRBJ2-5; TRBD2 matches at 8 bases. The ends lost 7 bases at V and 3 bases at J; junction bases unmatched: 8. Germline-derived CDR1 and CDR2 are SGHRS and YFSETQ. This CDR3 region has 14 residues.

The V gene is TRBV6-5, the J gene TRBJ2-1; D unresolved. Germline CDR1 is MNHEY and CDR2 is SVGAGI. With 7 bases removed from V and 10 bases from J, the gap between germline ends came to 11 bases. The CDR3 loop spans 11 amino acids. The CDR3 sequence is CASTLLSEQFF. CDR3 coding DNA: TGTGCCAGCACCCTTCTTTCCGAGCAGTTCTTC.

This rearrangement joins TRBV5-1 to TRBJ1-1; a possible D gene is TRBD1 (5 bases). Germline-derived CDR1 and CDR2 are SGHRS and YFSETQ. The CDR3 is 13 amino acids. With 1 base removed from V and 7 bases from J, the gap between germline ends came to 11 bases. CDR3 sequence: CASSLIGTREAFF. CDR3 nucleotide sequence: TGCGCCAGCAGCTTGATCGGGACCCGTGAAGCTTTCTTT.

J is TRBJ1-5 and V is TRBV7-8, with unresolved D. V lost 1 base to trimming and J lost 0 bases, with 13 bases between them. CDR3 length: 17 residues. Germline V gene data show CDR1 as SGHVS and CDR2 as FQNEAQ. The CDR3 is CASSLEAGSYSNQPQHF. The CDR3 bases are TGTGCCAGCAGCTTAGAAGCAGGCTCGTATAGCAATCAGCCCCAGCATTTT. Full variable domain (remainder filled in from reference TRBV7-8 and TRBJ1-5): GAGVSQSPRYKVAKRGQDVALRCDPISGHVSLFWYQQALGQGPEFLTYFQNEAQLDKSGLPSDRFFAERPEGSVSTLKIQRTQQEDSAVYLCASSLEAGSYSNQPQHFGDGTRLSIL.

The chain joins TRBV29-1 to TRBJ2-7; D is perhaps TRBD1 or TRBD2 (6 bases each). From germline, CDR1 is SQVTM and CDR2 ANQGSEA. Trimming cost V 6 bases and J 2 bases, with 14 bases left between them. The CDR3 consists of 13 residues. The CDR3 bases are TGCAGCGTGGGACTGGACAGTACCTACGAGCAGTACTTC. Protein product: CSVGLDSTYEQYF.

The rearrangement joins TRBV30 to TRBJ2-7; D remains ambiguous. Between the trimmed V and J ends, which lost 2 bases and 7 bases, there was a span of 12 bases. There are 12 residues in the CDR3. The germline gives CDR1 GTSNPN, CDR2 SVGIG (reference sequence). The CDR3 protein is CAWSPGRREQYF. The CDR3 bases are TGTGCCTGGAGTCCCGGAAGGCGTGAGCAGTACTTC.

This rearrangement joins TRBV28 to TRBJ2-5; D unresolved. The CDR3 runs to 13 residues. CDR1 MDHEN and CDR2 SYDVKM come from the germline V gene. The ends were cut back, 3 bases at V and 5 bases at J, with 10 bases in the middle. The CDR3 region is CASSLGSPETQYF. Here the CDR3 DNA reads TGTGCCAGCAGTTTGGGGTCTCCGGAGACCCAGTACTTC.

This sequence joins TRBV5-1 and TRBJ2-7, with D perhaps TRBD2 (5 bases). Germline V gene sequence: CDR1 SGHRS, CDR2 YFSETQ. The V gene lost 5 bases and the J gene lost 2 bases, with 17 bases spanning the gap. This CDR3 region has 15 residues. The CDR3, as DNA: TGCGCCAGCAGGGAGCGGCCCGATAGTCCCTACGAGCAGTACTTC. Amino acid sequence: CASRERPDSPYEQYF.

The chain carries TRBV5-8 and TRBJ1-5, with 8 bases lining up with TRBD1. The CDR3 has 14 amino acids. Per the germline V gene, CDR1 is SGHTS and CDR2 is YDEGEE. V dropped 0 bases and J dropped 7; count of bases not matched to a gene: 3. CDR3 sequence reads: CASSLEAGGQPQHF. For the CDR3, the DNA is TGTGCCAGCAGCTTGGAAGCAGGGGGCCAGCCCCAGCATTTT.

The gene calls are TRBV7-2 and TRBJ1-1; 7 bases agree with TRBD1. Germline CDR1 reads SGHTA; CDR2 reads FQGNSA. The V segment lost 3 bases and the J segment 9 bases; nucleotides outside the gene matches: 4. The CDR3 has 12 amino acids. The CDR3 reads CASSFRQGKAFF. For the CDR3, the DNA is TGTGCCAGCAGCTTTAGACAGGGTAAAGCTTTCTTT. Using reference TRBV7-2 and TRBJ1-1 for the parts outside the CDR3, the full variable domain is GAGVSQSPSNKVTEKGKDVELRCDPISGHTALYWYRQSLGQGLEFLIYFQGNSAPDKSGLPSDRFSAERTGGSVSTLTIQRTQQEDSAVYLCASSFRQGKAFFGQGTRLTVV.

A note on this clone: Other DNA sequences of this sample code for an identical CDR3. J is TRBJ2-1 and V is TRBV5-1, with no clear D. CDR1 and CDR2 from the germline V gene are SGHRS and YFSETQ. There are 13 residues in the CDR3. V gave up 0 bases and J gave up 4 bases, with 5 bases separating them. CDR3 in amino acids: CASSLDLYNEQFF. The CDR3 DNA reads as TGCGCCAGCAGCTTGGACTTATACAATGAGCAGTTCTTC.

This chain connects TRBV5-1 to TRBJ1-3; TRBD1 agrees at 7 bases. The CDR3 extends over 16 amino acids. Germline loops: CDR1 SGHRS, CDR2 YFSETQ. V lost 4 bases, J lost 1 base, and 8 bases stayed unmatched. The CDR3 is CASSTTGLGSGNTIYF. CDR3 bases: TGCGCCAGCAGCACGACAGGGCTGGGATCTGGAAACACCATATATTTT.

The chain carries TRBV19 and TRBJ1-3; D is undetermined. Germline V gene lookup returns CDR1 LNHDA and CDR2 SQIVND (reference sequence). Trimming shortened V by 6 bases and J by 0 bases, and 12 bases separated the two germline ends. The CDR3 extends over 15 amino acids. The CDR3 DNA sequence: TGTGCCAGTAGCACCGGCAGGACCTCTGGAAACACCATATATTTT. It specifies CASSTGRTSGNTIYF.